This T cell receptor beta chain was sequenced during a study of immune cell composition in non-small cell lung cancer. Only in-frame clones appear in the TCRdb table, and some are missing; sequencing was by immunoSEQ multiplex PCR. The table lists some 13,000 clones, 73% of them singletons. Germline CDR1 is MGHDK and CDR2 is SYGVNS. V shed 4 bases and J shed 2 bases, with 7 bases lying between them. This CDR3 has 13 residues. Sequencing was done on a sample of lung tumor tissue. This TCR derives from a human donor with non-small cell lung cancer. This chain joins TRBV25-1 and TRBJ2-3, with a weak D call TRBD1 (5 bases). CDR3 region: CASSAGFTDTQYF. CDR3 nucleotides: TGTGCCAGCAGTGCAGGGTTCACAGATACGCAGTATTTT.